This section outlines one T cell receptor beta chain sequence together with its context. The assay was immunoSEQ multiplex PCR, and TCRdb's table has in-frame clones only and misses some. The profile shows 150,000 to 200,000 clones, roughly 90% of them singletons. This CDR3 comprises 16 residues. Trimming removed 5 bases at V and 5 bases at J, with 21 bases between. CDR1 SEHNR and CDR2 FQNEAQ come from the germline V gene (reference sequence). This sample was included in a study of control samples from healthy donors and cancer patients. The receptor's source is a woman between 45 and 65 years old in good health. The chain couples TRBV7-9 to TRBJ1-2; no definite D call. Sequenced: blood. CDR3 loop: CASSRGSGGLRYGYTF. CDR3 coding DNA: TGTGCCAGCAGCCGGGGAAGCGGAGGCTTACGTTATGGCTACACCTTC.